This T cell receptor beta chain was sequenced during a study of T-cell memory formation after mild COVID-19. The V gene's germline CDR1 is MNHEY and CDR2 SMNVEV (reference sequence). The CDR3 consists of 15 residues. Trimming took 2 bases from V and 4 from J, leaving 14 bases between them. TCRdb re-called the 5' RACE reads with MiXCR, one entry per CDR3 protein. The sample lists around 110,000 distinct CDR3 sequences, 17% occurring once. The specimen was PBMCs or a T cell subset sorted from them (not recorded which). This TCR was recovered from an adult woman who had mild COVID-19 (a few samples of this study predate the infection). Cell type and time point are not known. This sequence joins TRBV27 and TRBJ2-5; the D gene is possibly TRBD1 (6 bases). For the CDR3, the DNA is TGTGCCAGCAGTTTAACGGGACAACCAATAGAGACCCAGTACTTC. Amino acids: CASSLTGQPIETQYF.